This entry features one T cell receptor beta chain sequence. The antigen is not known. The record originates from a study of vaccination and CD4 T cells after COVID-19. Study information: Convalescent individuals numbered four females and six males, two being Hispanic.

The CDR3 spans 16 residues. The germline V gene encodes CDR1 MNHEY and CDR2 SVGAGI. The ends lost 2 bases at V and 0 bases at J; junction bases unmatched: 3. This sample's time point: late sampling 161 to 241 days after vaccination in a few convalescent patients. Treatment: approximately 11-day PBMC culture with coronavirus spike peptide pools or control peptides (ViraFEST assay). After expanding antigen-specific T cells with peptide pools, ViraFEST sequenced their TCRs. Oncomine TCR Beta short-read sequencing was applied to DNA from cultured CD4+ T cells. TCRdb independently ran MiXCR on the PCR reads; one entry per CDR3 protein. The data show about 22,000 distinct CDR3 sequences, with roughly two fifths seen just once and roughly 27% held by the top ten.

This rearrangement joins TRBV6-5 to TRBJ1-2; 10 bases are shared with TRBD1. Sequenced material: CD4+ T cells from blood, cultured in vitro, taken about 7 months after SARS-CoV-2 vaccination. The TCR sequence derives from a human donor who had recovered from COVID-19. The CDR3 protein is CASSYTTGGANYGYTF. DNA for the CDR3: TGTGCCAGCAGTTACACGACAGGGGGCGCTAACTATGGCTACACCTTC.